This entry lists 25 T cell receptor beta chains sequenced from one sample in a study of glioma-infiltrating T cells. TCR alpha and beta CDR3 regions were amplified from RNA using iRepertoire nested multiplex PCR. TCRdb called the multiplex PCR reads again in MiXCR, with one record for every CDR3 protein. In the table there are more than 95,000 distinct CDR3 sequences, 29% of which are singletons. The source material was glioma tissue, nonneoplastic brain tissue, or PBMCs (not recorded which). Receptor source: a human donor with low-grade glioma or glioblastoma, undergoing nonglioma brain surgery, or in good health (not recorded which).

Comment on this clonotype: As the CDR3 is not closed by the conserved phenylalanine or tryptophan, this likely results from a read error. The chain combines TRBV18 with TRBJ2-3; maybe TRBD1 (6 bases). Germline loops: CDR1 KGHSH, CDR2 LQKENI. V was pared by 6 bases and J by 0 bases, with 10 bases between. CDR3 length: 14 residues. The CDR3 sequence is CASSRDTSTDTQYL. In DNA, the CDR3 is TGTGCCAGCTCCCGGGACACCAGCACAGATACGCAGTATCTT.

This clonotype was observed once. A read error may be the cause here, since a much bigger clone is one base away. This chain links TRBV6-1 with TRBJ2-3; D is possibly TRBD2 (6 bases). Germline V gene sequence: CDR1 MNHNS, CDR2 SASEGT. CDR3 length: 12 amino acids. The CDR3 reads CAGRTHAGLQYF. CDR3 DNA: TGTGCCGGCAGGACCCACGCGGGGTTGCAGTATTTT.

A word on this clonotype: The junction departs from germline at one end; a sequencing error may be responsible. This sequence joins TRBV4-3 and TRBJ1-2, with D uncertain. The CDR3 sequence is 15 residues long. CDR1 and CDR2 from the germline V gene are LGHNA and YSLEER. The CDR3 reads CASSKDRGQYYGYTF. The CDR3 nucleotides read TGCGCCAGCAGCAAAGACCGAGGCCAGTACTATGGCTACACCTTC.

This clonotype has only a few counts. The rearrangement uses TRBV7-2 and TRBJ2-2; D uncertain. CDR3 size: 15 residues. V lost 2 bases, J lost 2 bases, and 9 bases lay in between. Germline V CDR1 and CDR2: SGHTA, FQGNSA. The CDR3 spells CASSLLPTNTGELFF. Here the CDR3 DNA reads TGTGCCAGCAGCTTACTTCCGACAAACACCGGGGAGCTGTTTTTT.

With respect to this clonotype: This may be a read error: a much more frequent sequence differs by one nucleotide. The chain uses TRBV29-1 and TRBJ2-7; D is unresolved. This CDR3 spans 13 amino acids. From germline, CDR1 is SQVTM and CDR2 ANQGSEA. V lost 6 bases and J 1 base, leaving 13 bases between the germline ends. As DNA, the CDR3 is TGCAGCGTCATCCCCAGAGTGTCCTACGAGCAGTACTTC. Its protein product is CSVIPRVSYEQYF.

On this clonotype: The CDR3 ends on some other residue instead of the conserved phenylalanine or tryptophan, so this is likely a read error. J is TRBJ1-2 and V is TRBV7-9; perhaps TRBD1 as D (5 bases). The ends were cut back, 1 base at V and 1 base at J, with 10 bases in the middle. The CDR3 length is 15 residues. Looked up from germline, CDR1 is SEHNR and CDR2 is FQNEAQ (reference sequence). The CDR3 here is CASSLGQGLNYGYTL. CDR3 DNA sequence: TGTGCCAGCAGCTTAGGGCAGGGACTTAACTATGGCTACACCCTC.

The sample holds a few counts of this clonotype. The gene calls are TRBV12-3 or TRBV12-4 and TRBJ1-4; a possible D gene is TRBD1 (5 bases). The CDR3 covers 12 residues. V was cut by 4 bases and J by 8 bases, with 8 bases left in between. This CDR3 reads CASSWGGEKLFF. CDR3 nucleotides: TGTGCCAGCAGTTGGGGGGGGGAAAAACTGTTTTTT.

For this clonotype: This clone may be a read error of a much larger clone one base away. The chain uses TRBV6-9 and TRBJ1-1; weak D call: TRBD1 (6 bases). Germline V gives CDR1 MNHGY, CDR2 SVAAGI. V was trimmed by 7 bases and J by 3 bases, leaving 15 bases between them. The CDR3 covers 14 residues. CDR3 residues: CASIYGEGDTEAFF. The CDR3 coding sequence is TGTGCCAGCATTTACGGGGAGGGGGACACTGAAGCTTTCTTT.

The chain combines TRBV4-2 with TRBJ1-2; D gene uncertain. CDR3 size: 16 residues. The germline gives CDR1 LGHNA, CDR2 YNFKEQ. Trimming removed 2 bases at V and 8 bases at J, with 21 bases between. Here the CDR3 DNA reads TGTGCCAGCAGCCAAAATAACCGGGCCTTGATGGGAGGCTACACCTTC. This codes for CASSQNNRALMGGYTF.

In this sample, this clonotype turned up many times. The V call is TRBV27, the J call TRBJ1-2, with D maybe TRBD1 (5 bases). Germline V gene data show CDR1 as MNHEY and CDR2 as SMNVEV (reference sequence). Between the trimmed V and J ends, which lost 3 bases and 7 bases, there was a span of 18 bases. This CDR3 has 15 amino acids. CDR3 in amino acids: CASSLGGAGYRGYTF. The CDR3 nucleotides are TGTGCCAGCAGTTTGGGTGGGGCCGGTTATCGTGGCTACACCTTC.

This clonotype was counted ten times or more. The chain carries TRBV6-1 and TRBJ2-1, with 9 bases that match TRBD2. Germline V gene lookup returns CDR1 MNHNS and CDR2 SASEGT. The CDR3 runs to 16 residues. Trimming at V came to 8 bases and at J to 0 bases, leaving 8 bases not matched to a gene. The CDR3: CASQRLAVNSYNEQFF. The CDR3, as DNA: TGTGCCAGCCAGAGACTAGCGGTTAACTCCTACAATGAGCAGTTCTTC.

On this clonotype: A much larger clone is a single base away; this may be a read error. The genes are TRBV2 and TRBJ2-1; TRBD2 matches 8 bases. This CDR3 is built from 16 residues. CDR1 is SNHLY and CDR2 is FYNNEI in the germline V gene. CDR3 nucleotide sequence: TGTGCCAGCAGTGAAGGACGGGGGGGCCTAAAGAATGAGCAGCTCTTC. Amino acid sequence: CASSEGRGGLKNEQLF.

This clonotype has ten or more counts. J is TRBJ2-7 and V is TRBV20-1, with 9 bases lining up with TRBD1. The CDR3 is made up of 14 amino acids. Germline V gene lookup returns CDR1 DFQATT and CDR2 SNEGSKA (reference sequence). The V gene end was trimmed by 4 bases and the J gene end by 6 bases; junction bases not matched to a gene: 10. Here the CDR3 DNA reads TGCAGTGCTAAAGATACCGGGACAGGGCCCGAGCAGTACTTC. Protein product: CSAKDTGTGPEQYF.

The chain employs TRBV4-3 and TRBJ1-1, with D possibly matching TRBD1 (6 bases). CDR1 is LGHNA, CDR2 YSLEER, per germline. This CDR3 region has 16 residues. V lost 0 bases to trimming and J lost 14 bases, with 25 bases between them. CDR3 DNA sequence: TGCGCCAGCAGCCAAGACAGTACAGGGTGGCGTACTGAAGACTTCTTT. Encoded protein: CASSQDSTGWRTEDFF.

This clonotype was counted ten times or more. This chain uses TRBV20-1 with TRBJ2-1; D not certain. Germline V gene data show CDR1 as DFQATT and CDR2 as SNEGSKA (reference sequence). This CDR3 region has 10 residues. Trimming took 0 bases from V and 13 from J, leaving 7 bases between them. This CDR3 reads CSAREMPQFF. In DNA, the CDR3 is TGCAGTGCTAGAGAAATGCCACAGTTCTTC.

The table lists this clonotype with a few counts. In nucleotides, the CDR3 is TGTGCCAGCAGTCCACAGGGGGAGGGGAATTCACCCCTCCACTTT. It specifies CASSPQGEGNSPLHF. The V gene is TRBV2, the J gene TRBJ1-6, with TRBD1 matching over 8 bases. Germline loops: CDR1 SNHLY, CDR2 FYNNEI. The V gene end was trimmed by 5 bases and the J gene end by 7 bases; junction bases not matched to a gene: 7. This CDR3 region has 15 residues.

The V call is TRBV5-8, the J call TRBJ1-2; possibly TRBD1 for D (5 bases). Germline lookup yields CDR1 SGHTS and CDR2 YDEGEE. V was pared by 0 bases and J by 3 bases, with 15 bases between. This CDR3 region has 16 residues. The CDR3 loop is CASSLAKFRGDYGYTF. In nucleotides, the CDR3 is TGTGCCAGCAGCTTGGCCAAATTCCGGGGGGACTATGGCTACACCTTC.

This clonotype was seen ten or more times. This CDR3 reads CASSFGTSATQYF. CDR3 in DNA: TGTGCCAGCAGCTTTGGTACTAGCGCTACGCAGTATTTT. The rearrangement uses TRBV27 and TRBJ2-3, with 7 bases identical to TRBD2. This CDR3 contains 13 residues. CDR1 MNHEY and CDR2 SMNVEV come from the germline V gene (reference sequence). V shed 6 bases and J 8 bases; nucleotides not matched to a gene: 8.

This clonotype was recorded a few times. V and J are TRBV12-3 or TRBV12-4 and TRBJ1-2; D perhaps matches TRBD1 (6 bases). Trimming took 3 bases from V and 5 from J, leaving 16 bases between them. The CDR3 runs to 15 residues. The CDR3 here is CASSFAAGTKYGYTF. The CDR3 nucleotides read TGTGCCAGCAGTTTTGCCGCTGGGACAAAGTATGGCTACACCTTC.

Remarks on this clonotype: Sequence at one end of the junction differs from germline and may be a read error. CDR3 sequence reads: CGVEVRGGATDTQYF. The CDR3 DNA reads TGCGGCGTTGAAGTTAGGGGGGGGGCTACAGATACGCAGTATTTT. The chain has TRBV29-1 and TRBJ2-3; the D gene is possibly TRBD2 (7 bases). This CDR3 is 15 amino acids long. Looked up from germline, CDR1 is SQVTM and CDR2 is ANQGSEA.

In its sample, this clonotype was seen many times. CDR3 bases: TGTGCCAGCTCTCCGCCGAAAGGGACAGGGTCCAACGAGCAGTACTTC. It yields the protein CASSPPKGTGSNEQYF. This chain links TRBV18 with TRBJ2-7, with 9 positions matching TRBD1. Trimming removed 6 bases from V and 5 bases from J; junction bases left unmatched: 14. Germline assignment: CDR1 KGHSH and CDR2 LQKENI. This CDR3 region has 16 residues.

In its sample, this clonotype was seen many times. The genes are TRBV4-3 and TRBJ1-2; 10 nucleotides align to TRBD1. CDR3 length: 16 residues. V was pared by 4 bases and J by 2 bases, with 7 bases of the junction left unmatched. Per the germline V gene, CDR1 is LGHNA and CDR2 is YSLEER. Here the CDR3 DNA reads TGCGCCAGCAGCCTGACTTTGGGACAGGGGAACTATGGCTACACCTTC. This translates into CASSLTLGQGNYGYTF.

This clonotype occurred many times. This chain uses TRBV20-1 with TRBJ1-5, with unresolved D. Germline CDR1 DFQATT, CDR2 SNEGSKA (reference sequence). CDR3 size: 14 residues. Trimming pared 7 bases from V and 5 bases from J, leaving 18 bases between. The CDR3: CSVRAGFDYQPQHF. CDR3 in DNA: TGCAGTGTGAGGGCAGGCTTCGACTATCAGCCCCAGCATTTT.

This clonotype was picked up a small number of times. The rearrangement joins TRBV18 to TRBJ1-1; a possible D gene is TRBD1 (5 bases). This CDR3 spans 15 amino acids. Trimming stripped 1 base from V and 3 bases from J, with 12 bases between. Germline V CDR1 and CDR2: KGHSH, LQKENI. The CDR3 protein is CASSPRRGGDTEAFF. The CDR3 DNA sequence: TGTGCCAGCTCACCACGACGGGGGGGAGACACTGAAGCTTTCTTT. The full variable domain, its missing parts supplied by reference TRBV18 and TRBJ1-1, is NAGVMQNPRHLVRRRGQEARLRCSPMKGHSHVYWYRQLPEEGLKFMVYLQKENIIDESGMPKERFSAEFPKEGPSILRIQQVVRGDSAAYFCASSPRRGGDTEAFFGQGTRLTVV.

The table lists this clonotype with many counts. The chain links TRBV4-2 to TRBJ2-7, with a tentative D call TRBD2 (5 bases). V was shortened by 0 bases and J by 4 bases, with 7 bases between the two germline ends. CDR3 length: 13 amino acids. CDR1 LGHNA and CDR2 YNFKEQ come from the germline V gene. CDR3 sequence: CASSQDRGYEQYF. The CDR3 coding sequence is TGTGCCAGCAGCCAAGATCGGGGTTACGAGCAGTACTTC.